Listed below are T cell receptor beta chains from one sample, sequenced in a study of shared clonotypes between healthy human individuals. Assay: immunoSEQ multiplex PCR; the TCRdb copy retains only in-frame clones and omits some. The top ten hold 0.6% to 0.7% of the sample, which has over a million clones, roughly 74% seen once. The sample consisted of memory CD4+ T cells from PBMCs. Receptors were obtained from a man younger than 30 in good health. Some clones in this sample may be carry-over from other donors' samples. CDR3s include the opening cysteine and the closing phenylalanine or tryptophan. The D gene is left open where the match is weak. Where a row states a size, it is once, few, many or the class of an expanded clone; other rows omit it.

>TRBV29-1|.|TRBJ1-1|.
TGCAGTGGGGGGCGCAGGGGCACTGAAGCTTTCTTT
CSGGRRGTEAFF
>TRBV2|.|TRBJ2-5|.
TGTGCCAGCTCTGGCGGGGAGACCCAGTACTTC
CASSGGETQYF
>TRBV28|.|TRBJ1-5|TRBD1
TGTGCCAGCATAAACGGACAGGGGGTGGGCAATCAGCCCCAGCATTTT
CASINGQGVGNQPQHF
>TRBV5-6|.|TRBJ1-1|TRBD1
TGTGCCAGCAGCTTAAGGGGGCTTTACACTGAAGCTTTCTTT
CASSLRGLYTEAFF
>TRBV7-9|.|TRBJ2-5|.
TGTGCCAGCAGCTCTGGTCGGAGATCCCGGGAGACCCAGTACTTC
CASSSGRRSRETQYF
>TRBV7-2|few|TRBJ2-5|.
TGTGCCAGCAGCCGGACAGCCCAAGAGACCCAGTACTTC
CASSRTAQETQYF
>TRBV5-4|.|TRBJ1-3|.
TGTGCCAGCAGCAATGGGCCATCTGGAAACACCATATATTTT
CASSNGPSGNTIYF
>TRBV5-4|few|TRBJ1-2|TRBD1
TGTGCCAGCAGCTCCGGGACAGGGGTTTTTGTTGGCTACACCTTC
CASSSGTGVFVGYTF
>TRBV28|.|TRBJ2-5|.
TGTGCCAGCAGTTTAGGGGATAGGGAGACCCAGTACTTC
CASSLGDRETQYF
>TRBV5-4|.|TRBJ1-1|.
TGTGCCAGCAGTCCCGGCGGGGGGAACACTGAAGCTTTCTTT
CASSPGGGNTEAFF
>TRBV29-1|.|TRBJ2-1|TRBD1
TGCAGCGTACGACAGGGGGCCACCTACAATGAGCAGTTCTTC
CSVRQGATYNEQFF
>TRBV10-3|.|TRBJ1-2|.
TGTGCCATCAGTGAGTCGGGGGCATCAGGGAGCTATGGCTACACCTTC
CAISESGASGSYGYTF
>TRBV13|.|TRBJ2-5|.
TGTGCCAGCAGCCCCTCGACGGCGGGTCAAGAGACCCAGTACTTC
CASSPSTAGQETQYF
>TRBV28|once|TRBJ2-2|.
TGTGCCAGCAGTGGTTCAGGGAACACCGGGGAGCTGTTTTTT
CASSGSGNTGELFF
>TRBV6-1|once|TRBJ2-7|.
TGTGCCAGCAGGGCCTCTTACGAGCAGTACTTC
CASRASYEQYF
>TRBV18|few|TRBJ2-5|TRBD1
TGTGCCAGCTCACCGAGACAGGGGGCCGGGGAGACCCAGTACTTC
CASSPRQGAGETQYF
>TRBV2|.|TRBJ2-7|.
TGTGCCAGCCGATTTTCCCGAGACGGGAACTACGAGCAGTACTTC
CASRFSRDGNYEQYF
>TRBV6-4|.|TRBJ2-5|.
TGTGCCAGCACTCGGGGTACGGAGACCCAGTACTTC
CASTRGTETQYF
>TRBV5-1|.|TRBJ1-2|.
TGCGCCAGCAGCTTGGCGGGGCAGGCCACGGGAGGCTACACCTTC
CASSLAGQATGGYTF
>TRBV7-9|.|TRBJ1-5|.
TGTGCCAGCAGCGGACAGTTCAATCAGCCCCAGCATTTT
CASSGQFNQPQHF
>TRBV18|.|TRBJ2-3|TRBD2
TGTGCCAGCTCACCGGGACTAGCCCCAGATACGCAGTATTTT
CASSPGLAPDTQYF
>TRBV10-2|few|TRBJ1-5|.
TGCGCCAGCAGTGAGACGAACGGTTTTAATCAGCCCCAGCATTTT
CASSETNGFNQPQHF
>TRBV5-1|.|TRBJ2-2|.
TGCGCCAGCAGCCCCGACAGAGCGAACACCGGGGAGCTGTTTTTT
CASSPDRANTGELFF
>TRBV7-2|.|TRBJ2-5|TRBD1
TGTGCCAGCAGCCACCGACAGGGGTTGATTATGAGGGAGACCCAGTACTTC
CASSHRQGLIMRETQYF
>TRBV7-2|.|TRBJ2-7|.
TGTGCCAGCAGCCCCCGGCGGGGCTTCTCTGGGCGCGAGCAGTACTTC
CASSPRRGFSGREQYF
>TRBV7-7|.|TRBJ1-3|TRBD1
TGTGCCAGCAGCAACAGGGGGCTTGGAAACACCATATATTTT
CASSNRGLGNTIYF
>TRBV11-2|few|TRBJ2-1|.
TGTGCCAGCAGCTTAAAACCGGTATTTGAGCAGTTCTTC
CASSLKPVFEQFF
>TRBV5-6|.|TRBJ2-3|.
TGTGCCAGCAGCTTGGGATTAGGGGAAGACACAGATACGCAGTATTTT
CASSLGLGEDTDTQYF
>TRBV4-1|.|TRBJ2-7|.
TGCGCCAGCAGCCAAGATCCCCAGGGCTACGAGCAGTACTTC
CASSQDPQGYEQYF
>TRBV14|.|TRBJ2-2|TRBD2
TGTGCCAGCAGCCCGTGGGCGTCTAGCGGGAACACCGGGGAGCTGTTTTTT
CASSPWASSGNTGELFF
>TRBV2|.|TRBJ2-3|.
TGTGCCAGCAGTGCTAAAGGAGGCACAGATACGCAGTATTTT
CASSAKGGTDTQYF
>TRBV5-5|.|TRBJ2-5|.
TGTGCCAGCAGCTCAATCAATGAAGAGACCCAGTACTTC
CASSSINEETQYF
>TRBV5-1|.|TRBJ2-1|.
TGCGCCAGCAGCACAGAGCCCGGCTCCTACAATGAGCAGTTCTTC
CASSTEPGSYNEQFF
>TRBV11-2|.|TRBJ1-1|.
TGTGCCAGCAGCTTAGTCGGTACAGGCACAGAAGCTTTCTTT
CASSLVGTGTEAFF
>TRBV5-1|.|TRBJ2-7|TRBD2
TGCGCCAGCAGCCCCTTCAGCTGGACTAGCGGGGGCTACGAGCAGTACTTC
CASSPFSWTSGGYEQYF
>TRBV4-3|.|TRBJ2-2|.
TGCGCCAGCAGCCAACTAGTCCCCGGCACCGGGGAGCTGTTTTTT
CASSQLVPGTGELFF
>TRBV2|few|TRBJ1-2|TRBD1
TGTGCCAGCAGTATGACAGGGCCCTATGGCTACACCTTC
CASSMTGPYGYTF
>TRBV18|.|TRBJ2-7|.
TGTGCCAGCTCACGGGCTCTCTACGAGCAGTACTTC
CASSRALYEQYF
>TRBV27|.|TRBJ1-1|.
TGTGCCAGCAGCAGGGGGAACACTGAAGCTTTCTTT
CASSRGNTEAFF
>TRBV6-4|few|TRBJ1-4|.
TGTGCCAGCAGTCCTCCGGTCACGGGGACTAATGAAAAACTGTTTTTT
CASSPPVTGTNEKLFF
>TRBV19|many|TRBJ1-5|.
TGTGCCAGTGGATCCTTCAGCAATCAGCCCCAGCATTTT
CASGSFSNQPQHF
>TRBV6-1|.|TRBJ2-7|TRBD2
TGTGCCAGCAGTGCAATTTCGCGGGAGAGATCCTACGAGCAGTACTTC
CASSAISRERSYEQYF
>TRBV2|.|TRBJ1-5|.
TGTGCCAGCAGGAGGGGTTTAGCTCAGCCCCAGCATTTT
CASRRGLAQPQHF
>TRBV5-1|.|TRBJ2-2|.
TGCGCCAGCAGCTTGGAACAGGGAGACACCGGGGAGCTGTTTTTT
CASSLEQGDTGELFF
>TRBV28|.|TRBJ2-7|TRBD1
TGTGCCAGCAGCACTCCCGGGACAGGGTGGGCCGAGCAGTACTTC
CASSTPGTGWAEQYF
>TRBV9|.|TRBJ1-5|TRBD1
TGTGCCAGCAGCTGGACAGGGGACTCGGCTCAGCCCCAGCATTTT
CASSWTGDSAQPQHF
>TRBV6-1|once|TRBJ1-5|.
TGTGCCAGCACCCTAAGGCTCAGTAGCAATCAGCCCCAGCATTTT
CASTLRLSSNQPQHF
>TRBV28|.|TRBJ2-7|.
TGTGCCAGCAGTTTTCTCGACCCCGACTTACGCGAGCAGTACTTC
CASSFLDPDLREQYF
>TRBV6-6|.|TRBJ1-5|.
TGTGCCAGCAGCCGAGACAGGTTCAATCAGCCCCAGCATTTT
CASSRDRFNQPQHF